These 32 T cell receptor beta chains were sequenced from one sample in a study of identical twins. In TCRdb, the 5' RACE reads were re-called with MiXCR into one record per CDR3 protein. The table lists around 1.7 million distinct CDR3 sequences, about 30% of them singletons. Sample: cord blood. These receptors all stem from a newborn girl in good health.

The DNA of the CDR3 is TGTGCCAGCAGGACTAGGACGGCAGATACGCAGTATTTT. Encoded protein: CASRTRTADTQYF. The chain is built from TRBV27 and TRBJ2-3; perhaps TRBD2 as D (6 bases). The V and J ends lost 6 bases and 4 bases respectively, with 11 bases between them. This CDR3 comprises 13 residues. Germline V gives CDR1 MNHEY, CDR2 SMNVEV (reference sequence).

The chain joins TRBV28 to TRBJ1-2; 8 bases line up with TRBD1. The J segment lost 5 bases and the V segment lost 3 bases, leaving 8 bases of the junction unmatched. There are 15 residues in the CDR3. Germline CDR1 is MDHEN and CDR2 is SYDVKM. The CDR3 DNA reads TGTGCCAGCAGTTTGGCAGGGGGCGCTCTATATGGCTACACCTTC. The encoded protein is CASSLAGGALYGYTF.

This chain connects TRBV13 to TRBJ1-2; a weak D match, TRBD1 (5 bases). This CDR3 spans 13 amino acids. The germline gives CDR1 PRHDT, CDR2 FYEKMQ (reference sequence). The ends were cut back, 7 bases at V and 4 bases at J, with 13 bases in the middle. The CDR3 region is CASKEQVTYGYTF. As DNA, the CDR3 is TGTGCCAGCAAGGAACAGGTTACCTATGGCTACACCTTC. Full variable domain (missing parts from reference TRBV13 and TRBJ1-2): AAGVIQSPRHLIKEKRETATLKCYPIPRHDTVYWYQQGPGQDPQFLISFYEKMQSDKGSIPDRFSAQQFSDYHSELNMSSLELGDSALYFCASKEQVTYGYTFGSGTRLTVV.

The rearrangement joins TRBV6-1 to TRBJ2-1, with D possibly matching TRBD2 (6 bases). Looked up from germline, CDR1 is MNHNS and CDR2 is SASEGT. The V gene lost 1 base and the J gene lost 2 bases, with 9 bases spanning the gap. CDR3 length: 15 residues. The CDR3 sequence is CASSEVGGAYNEQFF. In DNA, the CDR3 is TGTGCCAGCAGTGAAGTGGGAGGCGCCTACAATGAGCAGTTCTTC.

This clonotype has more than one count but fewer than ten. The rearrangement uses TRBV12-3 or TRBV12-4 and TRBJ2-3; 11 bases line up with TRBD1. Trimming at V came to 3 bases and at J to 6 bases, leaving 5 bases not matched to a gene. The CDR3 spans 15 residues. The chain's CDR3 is CASSLGTGGEDTQYF. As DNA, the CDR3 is TGTGCCAGCAGTTTGGGGACAGGGGGGGAGGATACGCAGTATTTT.

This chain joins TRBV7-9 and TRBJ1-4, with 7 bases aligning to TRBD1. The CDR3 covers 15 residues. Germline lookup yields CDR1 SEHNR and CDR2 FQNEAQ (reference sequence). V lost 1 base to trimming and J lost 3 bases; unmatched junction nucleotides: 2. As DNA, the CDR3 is TGTGCCAGCAGCTTAGACGGGACAGCTAATGAAAAACTGTTTTTT. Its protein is CASSLDGTANEKLFF.

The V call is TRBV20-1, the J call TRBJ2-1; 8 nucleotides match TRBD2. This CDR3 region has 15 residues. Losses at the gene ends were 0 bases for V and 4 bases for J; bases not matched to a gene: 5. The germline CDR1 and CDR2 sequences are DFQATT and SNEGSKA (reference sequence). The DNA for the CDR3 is TGCAGTGCTAGAGAATACGGGGGGGGTTACAATGAGCAGTTCTTC. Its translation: CSAREYGGGYNEQFF.

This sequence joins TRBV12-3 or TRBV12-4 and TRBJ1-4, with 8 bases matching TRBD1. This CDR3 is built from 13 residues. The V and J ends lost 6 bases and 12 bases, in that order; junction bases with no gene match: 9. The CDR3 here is CASSRPGGEELFF. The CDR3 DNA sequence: TGTGCCAGCAGCCGACCAGGGGGCGAGGAACTGTTTTTT.

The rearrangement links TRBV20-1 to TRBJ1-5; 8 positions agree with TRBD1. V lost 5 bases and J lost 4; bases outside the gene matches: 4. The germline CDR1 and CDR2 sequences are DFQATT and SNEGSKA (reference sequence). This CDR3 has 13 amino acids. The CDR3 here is CSAADRGNQPQHF. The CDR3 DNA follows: TGCAGTGCTGCCGACAGGGGTAATCAGCCCCAGCATTTT.

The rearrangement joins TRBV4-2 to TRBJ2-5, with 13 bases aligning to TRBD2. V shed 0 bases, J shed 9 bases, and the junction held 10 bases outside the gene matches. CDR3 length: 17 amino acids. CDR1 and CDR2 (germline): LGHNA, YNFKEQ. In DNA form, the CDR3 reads TGTGCCAGCAGCCAAGATTGGACTAGCGGGAGAATGGAGGCCCAGTACTTC. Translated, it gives CASSQDWTSGRMEAQYF.

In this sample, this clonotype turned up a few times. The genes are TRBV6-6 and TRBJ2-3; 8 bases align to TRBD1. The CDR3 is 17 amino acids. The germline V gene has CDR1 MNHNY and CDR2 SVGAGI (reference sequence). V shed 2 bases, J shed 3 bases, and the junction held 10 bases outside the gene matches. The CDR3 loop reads CASSYQGQGLGTDTQYF. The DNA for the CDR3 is TGTGCCAGCAGTTACCAAGGACAGGGACTGGGGACAGATACGCAGTATTTT.

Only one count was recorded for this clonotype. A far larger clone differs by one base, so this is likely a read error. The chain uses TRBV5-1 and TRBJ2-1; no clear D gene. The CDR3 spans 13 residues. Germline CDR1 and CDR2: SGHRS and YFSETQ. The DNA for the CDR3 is TGCGCCAGCAGCTTACTCTCCTACAATGAGCAGGTCTTC. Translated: CASSLLSYNEQVF.

The CDR3 here is CASSQDLEPNEQYF. The CDR3, as DNA: TGTGCCAGCAGCCAAGATCTTGAACCCAATGAGCAGTACTTC. V is TRBV4-2 and J is TRBJ2-1; no definite D call. The DNA end lines up better with TRBJ2-7; the J call may be wrong. The length of the CDR3 is 14 residues. The germline CDR1 and CDR2 sequences are LGHNA and YNFKEQ.

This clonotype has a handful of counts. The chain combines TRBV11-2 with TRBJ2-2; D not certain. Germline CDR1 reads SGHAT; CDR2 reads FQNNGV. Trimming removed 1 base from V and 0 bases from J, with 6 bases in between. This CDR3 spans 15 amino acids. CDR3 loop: CASSLGYANTGELFF. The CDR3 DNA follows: TGTGCCAGCAGCTTAGGGTACGCGAACACCGGGGAGCTGTTTTTT.

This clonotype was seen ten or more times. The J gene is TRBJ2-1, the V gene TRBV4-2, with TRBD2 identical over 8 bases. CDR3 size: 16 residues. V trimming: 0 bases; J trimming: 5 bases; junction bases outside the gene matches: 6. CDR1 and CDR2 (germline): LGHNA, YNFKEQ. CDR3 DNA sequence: TGTGCCAGCAGCCAAGAGGGACTAGTCGTTAACAATGAGCAGTTCTTC. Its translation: CASSQEGLVVNNEQFF.

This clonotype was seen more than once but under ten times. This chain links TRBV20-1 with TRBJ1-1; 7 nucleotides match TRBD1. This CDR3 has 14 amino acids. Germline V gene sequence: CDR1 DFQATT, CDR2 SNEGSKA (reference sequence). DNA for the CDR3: TGCAGAGCAAGAAGGGGGCGCTGGAACACTGAAGCTTTCTTT. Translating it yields CRARRGRWNTEAFF.

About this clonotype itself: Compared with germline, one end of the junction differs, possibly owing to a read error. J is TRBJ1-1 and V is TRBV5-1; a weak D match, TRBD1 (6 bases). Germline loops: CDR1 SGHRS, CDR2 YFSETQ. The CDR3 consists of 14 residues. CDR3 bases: TGCGCCAGCAGCTTCAGGGGACATTACACTGAAGCTTACTTT. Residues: CASSFRGHYTEAYF. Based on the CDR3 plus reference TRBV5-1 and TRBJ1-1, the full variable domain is KAGVTQTPRYLIKTRGQQVTLSCSPISGHRSVSWYQQTPGQGLQFLFEYFSETQRNKGNFPGRFSGRQFSNSRSEMNVSTLELGDSALYLCASSFRGHYTEAYFGQGTRLTVV.

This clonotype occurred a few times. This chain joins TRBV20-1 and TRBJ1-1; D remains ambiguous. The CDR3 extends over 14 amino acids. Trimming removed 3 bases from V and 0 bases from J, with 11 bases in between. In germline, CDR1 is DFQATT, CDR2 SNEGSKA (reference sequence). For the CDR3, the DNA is TGCAGTGCTAGGAGTCGGGTCATGAACACTGAAGCTTTCTTT. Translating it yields CSARSRVMNTEAFF.

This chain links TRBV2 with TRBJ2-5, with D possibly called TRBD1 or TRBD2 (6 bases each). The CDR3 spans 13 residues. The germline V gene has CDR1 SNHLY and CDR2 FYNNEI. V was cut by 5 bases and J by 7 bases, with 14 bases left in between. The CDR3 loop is CASSLQGLGTQYF. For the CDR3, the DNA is TGTGCCAGCAGTCTACAGGGACTGGGGACCCAGTACTTC. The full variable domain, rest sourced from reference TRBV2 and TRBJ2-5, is EPEVTQTPSHQVTQMGQEVILRCVPISNHLYFYWYRQILGQKVEFLVSFYNNEISEKSEIFDDQFSVERPDGSNFTLKIRSTKLEDSAMYFCASSLQGLGTQYFGPGTRLLVL.

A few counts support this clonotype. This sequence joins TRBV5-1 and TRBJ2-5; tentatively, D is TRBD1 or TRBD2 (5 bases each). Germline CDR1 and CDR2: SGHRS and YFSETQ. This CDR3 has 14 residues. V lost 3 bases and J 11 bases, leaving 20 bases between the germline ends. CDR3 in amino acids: CASSWLGVYGEQYF. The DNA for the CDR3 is TGCGCCAGCAGCTGGTTAGGGGTATATGGGGAGCAGTACTTC.

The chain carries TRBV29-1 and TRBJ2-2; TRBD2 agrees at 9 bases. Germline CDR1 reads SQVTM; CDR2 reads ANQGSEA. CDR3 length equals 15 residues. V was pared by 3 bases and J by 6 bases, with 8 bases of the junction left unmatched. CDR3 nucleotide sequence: TGCAGCGTTGACGTAGCGGGAGTCGGCGCCGGGGAGCTGTTTTTT. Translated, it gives CSVDVAGVGAGELFF.

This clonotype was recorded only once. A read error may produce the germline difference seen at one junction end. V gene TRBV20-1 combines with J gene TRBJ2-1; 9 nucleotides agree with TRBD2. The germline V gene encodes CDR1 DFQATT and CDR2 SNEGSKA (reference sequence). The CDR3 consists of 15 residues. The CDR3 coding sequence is TGCAGAGCTAGAAAACTAGCGGGCGCCTACAATGAGCAGTTCTTC. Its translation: CRARKLAGAYNEQFF.

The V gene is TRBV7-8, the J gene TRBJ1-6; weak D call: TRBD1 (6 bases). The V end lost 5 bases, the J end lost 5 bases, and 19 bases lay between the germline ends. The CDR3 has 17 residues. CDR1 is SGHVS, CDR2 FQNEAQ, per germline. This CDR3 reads CASSPGAYRDHNSPLHF. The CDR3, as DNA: TGTGCCAGCAGCCCGGGGGCCTACAGGGACCATAATTCACCCCTCCACTTT.

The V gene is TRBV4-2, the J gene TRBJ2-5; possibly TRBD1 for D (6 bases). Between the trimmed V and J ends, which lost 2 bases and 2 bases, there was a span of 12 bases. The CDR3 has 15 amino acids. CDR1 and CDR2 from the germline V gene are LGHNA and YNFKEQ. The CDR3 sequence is CASSQSTGVQETQYF. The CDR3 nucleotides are TGTGCCAGCAGCCAATCGACAGGAGTACAAGAGACCCAGTACTTC.

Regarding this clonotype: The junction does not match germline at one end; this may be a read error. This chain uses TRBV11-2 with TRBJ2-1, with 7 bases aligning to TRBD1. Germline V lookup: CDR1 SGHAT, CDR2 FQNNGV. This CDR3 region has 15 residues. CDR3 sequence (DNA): TGTGCCAGCAGTCTCCGACAGGGATGGGGCAATGAGCGGTTCTTC. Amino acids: CASSLRQGWGNERFF. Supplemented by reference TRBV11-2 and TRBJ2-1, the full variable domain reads EAGVAQSPRYKIIEKRQSVAFWCNPISGHATLYWYQQILGQGPKLLIQFQNNGVVDDSQLPKDRFSAERLKGVDSTLKIQPAKLEDSAVYLCASSLRQGWGNERFFGPGTRLTVL.

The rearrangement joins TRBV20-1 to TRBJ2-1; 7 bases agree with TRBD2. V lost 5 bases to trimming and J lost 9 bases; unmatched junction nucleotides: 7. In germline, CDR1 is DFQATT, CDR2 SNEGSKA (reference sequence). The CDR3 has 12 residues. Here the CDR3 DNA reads TGCAGTGCTTGGCGGGGGACGGGTGAGCAGTTCTTC. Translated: CSAWRGTGEQFF.

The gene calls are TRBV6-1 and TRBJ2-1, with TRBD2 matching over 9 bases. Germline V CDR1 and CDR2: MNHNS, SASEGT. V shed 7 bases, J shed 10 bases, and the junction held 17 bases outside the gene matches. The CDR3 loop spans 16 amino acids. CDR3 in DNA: TGTGCCAGCATACTCCACAGGACTAGCGACACCTACGAGCAGTTCTTC. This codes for CASILHRTSDTYEQFF.

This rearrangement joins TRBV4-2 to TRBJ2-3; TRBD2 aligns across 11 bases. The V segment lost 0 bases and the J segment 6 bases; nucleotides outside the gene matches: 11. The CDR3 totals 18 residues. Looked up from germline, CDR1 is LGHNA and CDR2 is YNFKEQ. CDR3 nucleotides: TGTGCCAGCAGCCAAGATCCCGCTAGCGGGAGGAGTTGGGATACGCAGTATTTT. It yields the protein CASSQDPASGRSWDTQYF.

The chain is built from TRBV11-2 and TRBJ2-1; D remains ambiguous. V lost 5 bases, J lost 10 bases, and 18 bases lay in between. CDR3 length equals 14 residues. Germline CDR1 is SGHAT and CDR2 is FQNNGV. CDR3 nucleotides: TGTGCCAGCAGCCATACCTACTTGCTTTGGGAGCAGTTCTTC. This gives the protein CASSHTYLLWEQFF. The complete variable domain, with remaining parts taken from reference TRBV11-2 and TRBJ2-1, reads EAGVAQSPRYKIIEKRQSVAFWCNPISGHATLYWYQQILGQGPKLLIQFQNNGVVDDSQLPKDRFSAERLKGVDSTLKIQPAKLEDSAVYLCASSHTYLLWEQFFGPGTRLTVL.

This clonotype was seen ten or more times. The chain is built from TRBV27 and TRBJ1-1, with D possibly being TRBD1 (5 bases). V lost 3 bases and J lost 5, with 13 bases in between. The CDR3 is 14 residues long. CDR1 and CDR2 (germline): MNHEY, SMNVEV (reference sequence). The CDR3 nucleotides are TGTGCCAGCAGTTTGGGAACAGGTTGGACTGAAGCTTTCTTT. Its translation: CASSLGTGWTEAFF.

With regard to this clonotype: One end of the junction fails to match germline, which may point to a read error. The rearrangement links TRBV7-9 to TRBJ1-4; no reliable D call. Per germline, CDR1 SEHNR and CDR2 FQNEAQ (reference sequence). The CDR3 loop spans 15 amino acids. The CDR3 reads CASSLAEATNEKLFF. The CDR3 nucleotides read TGTGCCAGCAGTTTAGCCGAGGCAACTAATGAAAAACTGTTTTTT. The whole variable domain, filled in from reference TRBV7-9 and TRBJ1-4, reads DTGVSQNPRHKITKRGQNVTFRCDPISEHNRLYWYRQTLGQGPEFLTYFQNEAQLEKSRLLSDRFSAERPKGSFSTLEIQRTEQGDSAMYLCASSLAEATNEKLFFGSGTQLSVL.

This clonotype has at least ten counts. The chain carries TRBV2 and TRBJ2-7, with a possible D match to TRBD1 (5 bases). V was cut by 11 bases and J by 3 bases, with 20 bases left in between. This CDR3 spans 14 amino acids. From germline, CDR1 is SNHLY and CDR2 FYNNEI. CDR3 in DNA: TGTGCCGCTCAACAATCGGCAGGGCGCTACGAGCAGTACTTC. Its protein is CAAQQSAGRYEQYF.